The rows below give T cell receptor beta chains drawn from one sample of a study of cytomegalovirus exposure and HLA in healthy donors. Data came from immunoSEQ multiplex PCR; TCRdb stores just in-frame clones and leaves some out. The table lists about 110,000 clones, around 74% of them singletons, with around 15% in the top ten. The sequencing sample was made of PBMCs. All receptors come from a woman in her thirties or forties in good health and CMV-seropositive. Both conserved end residues are part of each CDR3. Each record gives: J gene, V gene, D gene, clone size, CDR3 protein, CDR3 DNA. The D gene is left open where the match is weak. Only part of the rows carry a size: once, few, many, or a class if the clone is expanded.

>TRBJ1-6|TRBV5-8|TRBD1|NA
CASSLRLGQGNSPLHF
TGTGCCAGCAGCTTGAGGCTTGGACAGGGGAATTCACCCCTCCACTTT
>TRBJ1-1|TRBV15|TRBD1|NA
CATSSDTGATEAFF
TGTGCCACCAGCAGCGATACAGGGGCAACTGAAGCTTTCTTT
>TRBJ2-7|TRBV7-9|NA|NA
CASSSGPGNEQYF
TGTGCCAGCAGCTCGGGTCCCGGGAACGAGCAGTACTTC
>TRBJ1-1|TRBV2|NA|few
CASRLEGGTEAFF
TGTGCCAGCAGATTGGAGGGAGGCACTGAAGCTTTCTTT
>TRBJ1-5|TRBV30|NA|NA
CAWSPSGGGNQPQHF
TGTGCCTGGAGCCCTAGCGGGGGCGGCAATCAGCCCCAGCATTTT
>TRBJ1-2|TRBV4-1|NA|NA
CASSQDRGEVYTF
TGCGCCAGCAGCCAAGATCGGGGGGAGGTCTACACCTTC
>TRBJ2-3|TRBV9|NA|NA
CASSGDSWGTDTQYF
TGTGCCAGCAGCGGGGACTCTTGGGGAACAGATACGCAGTATTTT
>TRBJ2-5|TRBV5-1|TRBD1|NA
CASSLQGVETQYF
TGCGCCAGCAGCTTACAGGGGGTCGAGACCCAGTACTTC
>TRBJ2-7|TRBV7-2|TRBD2|NA
CASSPAGASGYYEQYF
TGTGCCAGCAGCCCAGCTGGGGCTAGCGGTTATTACGAGCAGTACTTC
>TRBJ1-2|TRBV4-1|NA|NA
CASSQVRAGYGYTF
TGCGCCAGCAGCCAAGTCAGGGCTGGCTATGGCTACACCTTC
>TRBJ2-5|TRBV5-1|NA|NA
CASKRAQETQYF
TGCGCCAGCAAGAGGGCTCAAGAGACCCAGTACTTC
>TRBJ1-1|TRBV30|NA|NA
CAWSPGGAQGGAFF
TGTGCCTGGAGCCCCGGGGGGGCACAGGGCGGTGCTTTCTTT
>TRBJ2-7|TRBV30|NA|NA
CALGSGGRYEQYF
TGTGCCCTCGGGTCTGGGGGCCGGTACGAGCAGTACTTC
>TRBJ2-1|TRBV11-3|TRBD1|NA
CASSLGQGNEQFF
TGTGCCAGCAGCCTGGGACAGGGGAATGAGCAGTTCTTC
>TRBJ2-7|TRBV11-3|TRBD2|NA
CASSPGGTRNEQYF
TGTGCCAGCAGCCCAGGCGGGACTAGAAACGAGCAGTACTTC
>TRBJ1-3|TRBV14|TRBD1|once
CASIHDHRDRGRNTIYF
TGTGCCAGCATCCACGACCACCGCGACAGGGGTCGGAACACCATATATTTT
>TRBJ1-5|TRBV29-1|TRBD1|NA
CSVGDRGDQPQHF
TGCAGCGTGGGGGACAGGGGAGATCAGCCCCAGCATTTT
>TRBJ1-3|TRBV7-9|TRBD1|once
CASSAGGRSGNTIYF
TGTGCCAGCAGCGCAGGGGGACGCTCTGGAAACACCATATATTTT
>TRBJ1-1|TRBV4-1|TRBD1|NA
CASSQHRGEAFF
TGCGCCAGCAGCCAACACAGGGGTGAAGCTTTCTTT
>TRBJ2-1|TRBV9|TRBD1|NA
CASSVASEWTGTFF
TGTGCCAGCAGCGTAGCTTCGGAATGGACAGGGACGTTCTTC
>TRBJ2-4|TRBV4-1|NA|NA
CASSQVTRDKNIQYF
TGCGCCAGCAGCCAAGTGACTCGGGACAAAAACATTCAGTACTTC